A single T cell receptor (beta chain) is shown here with its context. These data come from a study of T cell changes during pregnancy in multiple sclerosis. Clones were read by immunoSEQ multiplex PCR, and TCRdb kept only the in-frame ones, dropping some. The sample carries about 36,000 clones, around 92% recorded once. The CDR3 has 14 amino acids. Trimming stripped 0 bases from V and 7 bases from J, with 9 bases between. Germline values: CDR1 WSHSY, CDR2 SAAADI. This chain joins TRBV10-2 and TRBJ2-2; a possible D gene is TRBD2 (6 bases). The source is a female donor in good health, enrolled as a control in a pregnancy study. The sequencing used CD4+ T cells from peripheral blood mononuclear cells, collected in the second trimester of pregnancy. The CDR3 DNA follows: TGCGCCAGCAGTGAGTCCGTCGGGGGCGGGGAGCTGTTTTTT. Translating gives CASSESVGGGELFF.